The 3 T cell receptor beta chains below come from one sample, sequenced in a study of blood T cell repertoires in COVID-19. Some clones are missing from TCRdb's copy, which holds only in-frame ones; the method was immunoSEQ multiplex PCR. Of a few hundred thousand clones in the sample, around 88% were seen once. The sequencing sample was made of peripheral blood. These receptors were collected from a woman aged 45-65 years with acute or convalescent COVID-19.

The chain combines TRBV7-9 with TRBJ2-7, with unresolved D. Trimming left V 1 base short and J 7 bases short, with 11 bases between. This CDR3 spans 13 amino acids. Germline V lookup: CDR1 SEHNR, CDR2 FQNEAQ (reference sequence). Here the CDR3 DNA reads TGTGCCAGCAGCTTAGGGGCCCCGGCGGAGCAGTACTTC. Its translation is CASSLGAPAEQYF.

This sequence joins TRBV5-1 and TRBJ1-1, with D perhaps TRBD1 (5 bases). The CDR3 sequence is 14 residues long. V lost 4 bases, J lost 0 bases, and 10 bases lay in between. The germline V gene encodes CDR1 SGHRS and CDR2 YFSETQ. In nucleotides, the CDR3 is TGCGCCAGCAGCGACGGACACCTGAACACTGAAGCTTTCTTT. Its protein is CASSDGHLNTEAFF.

CDR3 DNA: TGTGCCAGCAGCCTTAGTGAGGCGGTTGACGAGCAGTACGTC. Translation: CASSLSEAVDEQYV. The chain has TRBV7-9 and TRBJ2-7; D remains unclear. The CDR3 contains 14 residues. Trimming cost V 5 bases and J 5 bases, with 16 bases left between them. From germline, CDR1 is SEHNR and CDR2 FQNEAQ (reference sequence).